This T cell receptor beta chain was retrieved from a study of blood T cell repertoires in COVID-19. The germline gives CDR1 SGHTA, CDR2 FQGNSA. Trimming took off 5 bases at V and 0 bases at J, with 13 bases between the two ends. CDR3 length: 15 residues. Profiled with immunoSEQ multiplex PCR; TCRdb holds only in-frame clones, not every one. The top ten hold around 13% of the sample, which has 130,000 or so clones, around four fifths seen once. The receptor was isolated from a human donor in a cohort sampled during active COVID-19. Material for sequencing was peripheral blood. The chain couples TRBV7-2 to TRBJ1-1, with D tentatively TRBD1 (6 bases). The CDR3 loop reads CASSAVAGVNTEAFF. CDR3 in DNA: TGTGCCAGCAGCGCGGTGGCAGGGGTGAACACTGAAGCTTTCTTT.